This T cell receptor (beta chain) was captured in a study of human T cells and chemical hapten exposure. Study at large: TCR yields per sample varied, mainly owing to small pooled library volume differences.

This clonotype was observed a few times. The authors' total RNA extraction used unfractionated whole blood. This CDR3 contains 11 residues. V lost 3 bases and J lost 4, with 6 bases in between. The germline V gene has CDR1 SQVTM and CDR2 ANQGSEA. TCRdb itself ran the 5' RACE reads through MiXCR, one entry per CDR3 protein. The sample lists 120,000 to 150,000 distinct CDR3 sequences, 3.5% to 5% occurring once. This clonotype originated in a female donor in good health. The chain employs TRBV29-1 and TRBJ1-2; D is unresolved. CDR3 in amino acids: CSVESFYGYTF. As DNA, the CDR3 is TGCAGCGTTGAGAGTTTCTATGGCTACACCTTC.